This T cell receptor beta chain was captured by sequencing in a study of identical twins. Using its own MiXCR run on the 5' RACE reads, TCRdb lists one record per CDR3 protein. The sample records some 760,000 distinct CDR3 sequences, about 20% being singletons. This clonotype was seen only a few times. V lost 0 bases to trimming and J lost 3 bases; unmatched junction nucleotides: 7. The CDR3 has 17 residues. The germline V gene encodes CDR1 MNHEY and CDR2 SVGEGT. This sample also appeared in a second study, on T cells expressing NK-cell markers.

Source material: PBMCs. The chain joins TRBV6-2 or TRBV6-3 to TRBJ2-3; TRBD2 matches 9 bases. The receptor's source is a woman between 18 and 30 years old in good health. The DNA of the CDR3 is TGTGCCAGCAGTTACTCGATGGCGGGAGGGCCGACAGATACGCAGTATTTT. Its translation is CASSYSMAGGPTDTQYF.